This paragraph reports one TCR beta chain. These data originate in a study of blood T cells in healthy people across ages. With a J-beta primer mix and a sample-barcoded 5' primer, a second PCR ran about 6 to 11 cycles. Template switching added a 12-random-nucleotide identifier to every cDNA molecule. Via MiXCR, TCRdb re-called the 5' RACE reads, giving one row per CDR3 protein. The sample has 1.5 million to 2 million distinct CDR3 sequences; roughly a third are singletons. CDR1 LGHNA and CDR2 YNFKEQ come from the germline V gene. The CDR3 contains 12 residues. V was clipped by 2 bases and J by 13 bases; unmatched bases: 4.

This chain links TRBV4-2 with TRBJ2-4, with 8 bases identical to TRBD2. This receptor was identified in a woman aged 25 to 39 in good health. The sequencing sample was made of blood. DNA for the CDR3: TGTGCCAGCAGCCAACCCCCGGGGGGGCAGTACTTC. It is translated as CASSQPPGGQYF.